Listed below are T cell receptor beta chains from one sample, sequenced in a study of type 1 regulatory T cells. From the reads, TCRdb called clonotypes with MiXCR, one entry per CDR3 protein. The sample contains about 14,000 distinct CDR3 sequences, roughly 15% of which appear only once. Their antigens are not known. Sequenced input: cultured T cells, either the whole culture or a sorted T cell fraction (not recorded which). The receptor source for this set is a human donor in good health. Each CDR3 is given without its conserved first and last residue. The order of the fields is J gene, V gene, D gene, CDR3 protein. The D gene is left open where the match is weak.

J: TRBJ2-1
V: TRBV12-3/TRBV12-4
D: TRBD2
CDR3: ASSLELAGLNNEQF

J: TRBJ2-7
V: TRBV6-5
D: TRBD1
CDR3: ASRRQGTGEQY

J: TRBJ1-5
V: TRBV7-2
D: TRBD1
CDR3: ASSPRQGGQPQH

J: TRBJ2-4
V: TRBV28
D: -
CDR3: ASSLRRDGAKNIQY

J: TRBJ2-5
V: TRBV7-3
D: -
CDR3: ASSPAGHQETQY

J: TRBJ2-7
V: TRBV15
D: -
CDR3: ATSRDFGPYEQY

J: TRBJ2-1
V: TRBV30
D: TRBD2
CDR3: AWSWTSGYYNEQF

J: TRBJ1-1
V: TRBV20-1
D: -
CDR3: SAPSQGNTEAF

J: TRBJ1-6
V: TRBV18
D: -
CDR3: ASSRLRIVTDNSPLH

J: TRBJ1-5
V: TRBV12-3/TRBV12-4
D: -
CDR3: ASSLNLAASNQPQH

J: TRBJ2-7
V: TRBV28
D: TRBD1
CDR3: ASRTGQGLVEQY

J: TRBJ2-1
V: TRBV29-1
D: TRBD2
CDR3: SAAPLAGGPEEQF

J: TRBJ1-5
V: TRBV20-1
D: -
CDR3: SASPSWDQPQH

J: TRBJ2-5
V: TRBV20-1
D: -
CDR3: SARDWIQETQY

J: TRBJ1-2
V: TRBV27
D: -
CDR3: ASRPRVGGYT

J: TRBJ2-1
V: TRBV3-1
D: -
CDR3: ASSRLVNEQF

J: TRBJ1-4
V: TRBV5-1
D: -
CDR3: ASSPDGINEKLF

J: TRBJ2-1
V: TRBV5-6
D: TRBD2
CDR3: ASSLTLAGGPRENEQF

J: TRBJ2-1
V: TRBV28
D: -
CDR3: ASSFLYNEQF

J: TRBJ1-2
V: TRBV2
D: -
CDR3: ASSISAGGYGYT

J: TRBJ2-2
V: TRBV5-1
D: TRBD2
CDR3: ASSLASGNTGELF

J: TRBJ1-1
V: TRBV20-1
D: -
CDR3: SARDTGTHTEAF

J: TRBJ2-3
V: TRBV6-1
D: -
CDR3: ASFAGPYGTDTQY

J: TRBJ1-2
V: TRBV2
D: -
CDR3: ASSGDTAYGYT

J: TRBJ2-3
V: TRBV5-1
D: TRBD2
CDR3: ASSPTSASDTQY